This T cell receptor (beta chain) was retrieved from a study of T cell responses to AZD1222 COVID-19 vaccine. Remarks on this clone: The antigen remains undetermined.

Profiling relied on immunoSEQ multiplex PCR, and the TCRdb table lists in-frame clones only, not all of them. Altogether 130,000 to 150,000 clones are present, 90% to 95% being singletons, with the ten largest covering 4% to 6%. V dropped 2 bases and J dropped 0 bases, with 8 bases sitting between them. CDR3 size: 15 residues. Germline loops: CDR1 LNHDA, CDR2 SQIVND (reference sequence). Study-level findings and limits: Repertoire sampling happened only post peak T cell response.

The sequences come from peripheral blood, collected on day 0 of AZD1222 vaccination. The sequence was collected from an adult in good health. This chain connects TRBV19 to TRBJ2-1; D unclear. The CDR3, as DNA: TGTGCCAGTAGTATAAAGGGTAGCTCCTACAATGAGCAGTTCTTC. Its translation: CASSIKGSSYNEQFF.